This T cell receptor (beta chain) came from a study of blood T cell repertoires in COVID-19. Across the whole study: PBMCs, B-cell-depleted T cells, or T cells were the source of the cDNA or gDNA that made up the material.

The ends were cut back, 7 bases at V and 9 bases at J, with 10 bases in the middle. Germline V gives CDR1 SQVTM, CDR2 ANQGSEA. The CDR3 is 10 amino acids. Authors' methods: Using reference gene primer amplification, nucleated cell counts were estimated. Clones were sequenced by immunoSEQ multiplex PCR, and TCRdb holds only the in-frame ones, with some missing. From that table come the V and J calls and clone size; the DNA was used to work out D and trimming. The table shows some 110,000 clones, with about 85% occurring only once. Enrolment of Seattle patients took place during active infection, and they were followed longitudinally.

This sequence was found in a woman older than 75 with COVID-19, enrolled during active disease. The chain couples TRBV29-1 to TRBJ2-1; D perhaps matches TRBD1 (5 bases). The sample comprised peripheral blood. The CDR3 nucleotides read TGCAGCGCACAGGCGGTTGAGCAGTTCTTC. Protein: CSAQAVEQFF.